The sequence of this T cell receptor (beta chain) was determined in a study of beta chain features in type 1 diabetes. About the study: Across every sample, around 110,000,000 sorted cells were examined in total. Study-wide findings and caveats: Significant though moderate, a shortening of TCRB CDR3s appeared in all four CD4+ subsets of Type 1 diabetes patients. Possibly, sequencing cDNA over-represented cells that had high TCR expression levels. The study found that naive, central memory and Treg TCRB repertoires appeared more similar in patients than in healthy donors. Shorter templates might be favored by PCR, and equally so in patients and in controls.

The isolated RNA, all of it, was reverse transcribed, so expressed TCRB transcripts were what got sequenced. Some clones are missing from TCRdb's copy, which holds only in-frame ones; the method was immunoSEQ multiplex PCR. The table has hundreds of thousands of clones, roughly 13% seen once. Details on this clone: Its antigen is not known.

This CDR3 spans 14 amino acids. The germline V gene encodes CDR1 ENHRY and CDR2 SYGVKD. Trimming cost V 2 bases and J 8 bases; bases outside gene matches: 4. The chain couples TRBV10-3 to TRBJ2-1; 9 nucleotides align to TRBD1. Material: naive CD4+ T cells from blood. This clonotype originated in a woman under 30 with type 1 diabetes. In DNA form, the CDR3 reads TGTGCCATCAGTGAGCGGACAGGGGTCGATGAGCAGTTCTTC. Residues: CAISERTGVDEQFF.